The present entry profiles one T cell receptor beta chain with its context. How the authors handled the data: Quantification of nucleated cells was approximated via reference gene primer amplification. The protocol was immunoSEQ multiplex PCR, while the TCRdb copy is restricted to in-frame clones and leaves out a portion. The DNA was the basis for D and trimming; V, J and clone size are from that table. Of roughly 100,000 clones listed, around 90% were seen once; the top ten hold less than 4%. This entry is derived from a study of blood T cell repertoires in COVID-19. Study background: Samples taken during acute and convalescent COVID-19 were collected in the United States, Italy and Spain. The cDNA or gDNA used as material had been derived from T cells, B-cell-depleted T cells, or PBMCs.

The CDR3 is 13 residues long. In germline, CDR1 is LNHDA, CDR2 SQIVND (reference sequence). V shed 5 bases and J 7 bases; nucleotides not matched to a gene: 7. Sequencing was done on a sample of peripheral blood. The V gene is TRBV19, the J gene TRBJ1-2, with 7 positions matching TRBD1. The clonotype originates from a human donor in a cohort sampled during active COVID-19. The CDR3 DNA follows: TGTGCCAGTAGTCCGACAGGGTTGGGTGGCTACACCTTC. Translating gives CASSPTGLGGYTF.